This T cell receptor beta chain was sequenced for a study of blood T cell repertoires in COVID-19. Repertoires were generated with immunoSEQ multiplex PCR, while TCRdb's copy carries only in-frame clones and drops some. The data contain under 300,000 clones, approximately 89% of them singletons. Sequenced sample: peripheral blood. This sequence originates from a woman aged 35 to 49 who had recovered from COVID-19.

CDR3 DNA sequence: TGCAGTGCTAGTGAAATATGGGACAACCAAGAGACCCAGTACTTC. Its protein product is CSASEIWDNQETQYF. V usage is TRBV20-1 and J usage is TRBJ2-5, with TRBD1 as a possible D gene (6 bases). CDR1 is DFQATT, CDR2 SNEGSKA, per germline (reference sequence). The CDR3 covers 15 residues. Trimming removed 3 bases from V and 0 bases from J, with 14 bases in between.